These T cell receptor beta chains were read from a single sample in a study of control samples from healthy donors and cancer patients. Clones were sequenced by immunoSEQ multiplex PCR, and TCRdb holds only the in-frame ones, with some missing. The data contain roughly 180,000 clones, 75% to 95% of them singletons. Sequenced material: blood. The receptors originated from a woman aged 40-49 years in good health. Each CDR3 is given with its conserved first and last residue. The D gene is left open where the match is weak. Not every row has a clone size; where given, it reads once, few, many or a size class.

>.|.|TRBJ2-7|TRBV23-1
CASSQSARDALYEQYF
TGCGCCAGCAGTCAATCGGCCAGGGATGCCCTCTACGAGCAGTACTTC
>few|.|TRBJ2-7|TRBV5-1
CASSGTNGDEQYF
TGCGCCAGCAGCGGGACCAATGGAGACGAGCAGTACTTC
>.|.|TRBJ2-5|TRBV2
CASSEAGGIVAQYF
TGTGCCAGCAGTGAAGCAGGGGGTATTGTGGCCCAGTACTTC
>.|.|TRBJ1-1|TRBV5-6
CASSLAADTEAFF
TGTGCCAGCAGCTTGGCCGCAGACACTGAAGCTTTCTTT
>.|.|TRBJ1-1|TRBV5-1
CASSLEWSGANTEAFF
TGCGCCAGCAGCTTGGAGTGGTCGGGGGCCAACACTGAAGCTTTCTTT
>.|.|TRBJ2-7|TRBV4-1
CASSQRAGLSYEQYF
TGCGCCAGCAGCCAAAGGGCGGGACTCTCCTACGAGCAGTACTTC
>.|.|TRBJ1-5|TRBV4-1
CASSQAAGGGSQPQHF
TGCGCCAGCAGCCAAGCTGCGGGGGGAGGGAGTCAGCCCCAGCATTTT
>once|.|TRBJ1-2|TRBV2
CASREYYGYTF
TGTGCCAGCAGGGAGTACTATGGCTACACCTTC
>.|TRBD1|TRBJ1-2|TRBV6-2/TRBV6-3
CASSYSRTGGAGYTF
TGTGCCAGCAGCTACTCCAGGACAGGGGGCGCCGGCTACACCTTC
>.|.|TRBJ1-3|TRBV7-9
CASSSQLSGNTIYF
TGTGCCAGCAGCTCACAGCTATCTGGAAACACCATATATTTT
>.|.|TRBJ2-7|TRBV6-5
CASKGGNGYEQYF
TGTGCCAGCAAAGGGGGGAATGGCTACGAGCAGTACTTC
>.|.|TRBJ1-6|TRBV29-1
CSVEIGGNSPLHF
TGCAGCGTTGAAATCGGGGGCAATTCACCCCTCCACTTT
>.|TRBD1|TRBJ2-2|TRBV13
CASRAGTGGTGELFF
TGTGCCAGCAGAGCCGGGACAGGGGGCACCGGGGAGCTGTTTTTT
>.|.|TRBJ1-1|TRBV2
CASGADRNTEAFF
TGTGCCAGCGGGGCGGACAGGAACACTGAAGCTTTCTTT
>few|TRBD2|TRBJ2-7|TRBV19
CASSMWPSGEYEQYF
TGTGCCAGTAGTATGTGGCCTAGCGGGGAATACGAGCAGTACTTC
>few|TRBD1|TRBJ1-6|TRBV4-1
CASSPPGDSYNSPLHF
TGCGCCAGCAGCCCCCCGGGGGACAGCTATAATTCACCCCTCCACTTT
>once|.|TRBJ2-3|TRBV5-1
CASSPEEPGTHTDTQYF
TGCGCCAGCAGCCCCGAGGAGCCGGGCACTCACACAGATACGCAGTATTTT
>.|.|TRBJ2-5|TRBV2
CASTWDRGETQYF
TGTGCCAGCACTTGGGACCGCGGGGAGACCCAGTACTTC
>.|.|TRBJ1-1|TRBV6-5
CASRPGNFMNTEAFF
TGTGCCAGCAGACCAGGAAACTTCATGAACACTGAAGCTTTCTTT
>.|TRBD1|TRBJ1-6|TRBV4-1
CASSQDQGANSPLHF
TGCGCCAGCAGCCAAGATCAGGGGGCGAATTCACCCCTCCACTTT
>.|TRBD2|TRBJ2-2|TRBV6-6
CASSSGETGELFF
TGTGCCAGCAGTAGCGGGGAAACCGGGGAGCTGTTTTTT
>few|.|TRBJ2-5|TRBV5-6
CASTLLGILQETQYF
TGTGCCAGCACCCTTCTTGGCATTCTACAAGAGACCCAGTACTTC
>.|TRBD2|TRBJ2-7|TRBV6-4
CASSDSAGLPRGEQYF
TGTGCCAGCAGTGACTCAGCGGGGCTTCCGCGCGGTGAGCAGTACTTC
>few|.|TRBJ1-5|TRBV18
CASSPDILQPQHF
TGTGCCAGCTCACCAGATATCCTACAGCCCCAGCATTTT
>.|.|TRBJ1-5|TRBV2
CASSDPWGADQPQHF
TGTGCCAGCAGTGATCCATGGGGTGCGGATCAGCCCCAGCATTTT
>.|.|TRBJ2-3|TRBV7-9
CASSTPVRPGVERSDTQYF
TGTGCCAGCAGTACGCCCGTAAGGCCAGGGGTCGAACGGTCCGATACGCAGTATTTT
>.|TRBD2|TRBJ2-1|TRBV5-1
CASSSERGEQFF
TGCGCCAGCAGCTCGGAGCGGGGGGAGCAGTTCTTC
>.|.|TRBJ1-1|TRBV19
CASSVDRLRNTEAFF
TGTGCCAGTAGTGTAGACCGCCTGCGGAACACTGAAGCTTTCTTT
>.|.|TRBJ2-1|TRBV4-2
CASSQGRGSYNEQFF
TGTGCCAGCAGCCAAGGGCGAGGCTCCTACAATGAGCAGTTCTTC
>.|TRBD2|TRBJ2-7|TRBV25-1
CASSGGEDEQYF
TGTGCCAGCAGCGGGGGGGAAGACGAGCAGTACTTC
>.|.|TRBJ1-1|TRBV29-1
CSVSIGVVRAFF
TGCAGCGTTTCTATAGGTGTTGTTCGGGCTTTCTTT
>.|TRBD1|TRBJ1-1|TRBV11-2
CASSRTGVATEAFF
TGTGCCAGCAGCCGGACAGGGGTGGCAACTGAAGCTTTCTTT
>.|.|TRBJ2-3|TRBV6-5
CASSYSIIASTDTQYF
TGTGCCAGCAGTTACTCGATAATAGCTAGCACAGATACGCAGTATTTT
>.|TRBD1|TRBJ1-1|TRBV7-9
CASSLGDSPREAFF
TGTGCCAGCAGCTTAGGGGACAGCCCCCGTGAAGCTTTCTTT
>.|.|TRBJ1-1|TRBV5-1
CASSWGRTELNTEAFF
TGCGCCAGCAGCTGGGGGCGGACCGAACTGAACACTGAAGCTTTCTTT
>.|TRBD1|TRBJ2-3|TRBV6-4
CASSDGQGADTQYF
TGTGCCAGCAGTGACGGGCAGGGGGCAGATACGCAGTATTTT
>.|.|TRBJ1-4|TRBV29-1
CSVVSRGATNEKLFF
TGCAGCGTTGTATCGCGAGGTGCAACTAATGAAAAACTGTTTTTT
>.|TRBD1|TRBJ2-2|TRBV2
CASIEGTGGPGELFF
TGTGCCAGCATAGAGGGGACAGGGGGACCCGGGGAGCTGTTTTTT
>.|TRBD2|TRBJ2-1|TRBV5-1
CASSLDSGGFNEQFF
TGCGCCAGCAGCTTGGATAGCGGGGGGTTCAATGAGCAGTTCTTC
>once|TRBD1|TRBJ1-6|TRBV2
CASRKDRAYNSPLHF
TGTGCCAGCAGGAAAGACAGGGCGTATAATTCACCCCTCCACTTT
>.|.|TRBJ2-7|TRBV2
CASTESTYSYEQYF
TGTGCCAGCACCGAATCGACTTACTCCTACGAGCAGTACTTC
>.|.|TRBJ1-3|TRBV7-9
CASSTRQVHTDTIYF
TGTGCCAGCAGCACTAGACAGGTGCATACGGACACCATATATTTT
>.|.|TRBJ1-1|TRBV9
CASSAGPGEAFF
TGTGCCAGCAGCGCCGGCCCTGGGGAAGCTTTCTTT
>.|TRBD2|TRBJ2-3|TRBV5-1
CASSFELAGGTDTQYF
TGCGCCAGCAGCTTCGAACTAGCGGGGGGCACAGATACGCAGTATTTT
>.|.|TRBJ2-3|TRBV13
CASSSQHGTDTQYF
TGTGCCAGCAGCTCGCAGCACGGCACAGATACGCAGTATTTT
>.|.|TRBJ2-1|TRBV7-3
CASSSAGNEQFF
TGTGCCAGCAGCTCGGCGGGCAATGAGCAGTTCTTC